This entry concerns a single TCR beta chain. These data come from a study of blood T cell repertoires in COVID-19. Profiling relied on immunoSEQ multiplex PCR, and the TCRdb table lists in-frame clones only, not all of them. The sample lists under 85,000 clones; about 90% were seen once. The CDR3 runs 15 residues. Germline CDR1 is SGHNT and CDR2 is YYREEE (reference sequence). Trimming cost V 4 bases and J 2 bases; bases outside gene matches: 7. V is TRBV5-4 and J is TRBJ1-1, with 8 bases that match TRBD1. Sequenced sample: peripheral blood. The TCR sequence derives from a man of 80 years or more in a cohort sampled during active COVID-19. CDR3 in amino acids: CASSGIGQGNTEAFF. The CDR3 nucleotides are TGTGCCAGCAGCGGAATCGGACAGGGAAACACTGAAGCTTTCTTT.